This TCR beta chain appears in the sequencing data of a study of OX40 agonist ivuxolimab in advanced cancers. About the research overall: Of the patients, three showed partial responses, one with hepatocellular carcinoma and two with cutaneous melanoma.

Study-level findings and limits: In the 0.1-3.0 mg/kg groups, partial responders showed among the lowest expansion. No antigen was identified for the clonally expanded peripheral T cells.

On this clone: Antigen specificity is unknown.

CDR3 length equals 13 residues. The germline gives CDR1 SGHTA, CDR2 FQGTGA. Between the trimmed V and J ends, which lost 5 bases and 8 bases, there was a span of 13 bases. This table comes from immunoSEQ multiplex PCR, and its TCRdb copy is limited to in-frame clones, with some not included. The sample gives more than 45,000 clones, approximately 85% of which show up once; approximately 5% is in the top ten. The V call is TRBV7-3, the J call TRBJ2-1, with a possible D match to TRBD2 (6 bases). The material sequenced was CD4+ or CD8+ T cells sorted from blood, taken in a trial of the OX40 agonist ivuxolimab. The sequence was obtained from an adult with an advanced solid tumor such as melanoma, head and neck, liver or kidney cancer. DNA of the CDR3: TGTGCCAGCAGCCTTTCAAAGCGGGATGAGCAGTTCTTC. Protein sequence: CASSLSKRDEQFF.